These T cell receptor beta chains were read from a single sample in a study of T cells in localized non-small cell lung cancer. The method was immunoSEQ multiplex PCR; TCRdb's version includes in-frame clones alone and lacks a portion of them. The repertoire holds about 24,000 clones, with over 75% as singletons. The source was peripheral blood, collected before any cancer treatment. These receptor sequences come from a male donor aged 60 or over with stage I squamous cell lung carcinoma. The CDR3 runs from the conserved cysteine through the conserved F or W. Fields, in order: V gene, CDR3 length, CDR3 protein.

v_call: TRBV6-6; cdr3_length: 16; cdr3_aa: CATLKGPGTINEKLFF
v_call: TRBV19; cdr3_length: 19; cdr3_aa: CASSSLNWKVGRSSQPQHF
v_call: TRBV7-6; cdr3_length: 12; cdr3_aa: CASSLDPSEQFF
v_call: TRBV7-7; cdr3_length: 14; cdr3_aa: CASSFAGGGETQYF
v_call: TRBV7-2; cdr3_length: 16; cdr3_aa: CASSMFAGPLFYEQYF
v_call: TRBV7-8; cdr3_length: 13; cdr3_aa: CASSRGGRNEQFF
v_call: TRBV6-5; cdr3_length: 14; cdr3_aa: CASTRDRGRNEQYF
v_call: TRBV12-1; cdr3_length: 18; cdr3_aa: CASSRKGQGRYSNQPQHF
v_call: TRBV7-3; cdr3_length: 15; cdr3_aa: CASSSTPSKDSPLHF
v_call: TRBV19; cdr3_length: 13; cdr3_aa: CASKGSGANVLTF
v_call: TRBV1; cdr3_length: 16; cdr3_aa: CTSSLVSVRKTYGYTF
v_call: TRBV2; cdr3_length: 14; cdr3_aa: CASSYAQGAYGYTF
v_call: TRBV18; cdr3_length: 16; cdr3_aa: CASSPPVSGRGGELFF
v_call: TRBV19; cdr3_length: 16; cdr3_aa: CASSSASMVVGTEAFF